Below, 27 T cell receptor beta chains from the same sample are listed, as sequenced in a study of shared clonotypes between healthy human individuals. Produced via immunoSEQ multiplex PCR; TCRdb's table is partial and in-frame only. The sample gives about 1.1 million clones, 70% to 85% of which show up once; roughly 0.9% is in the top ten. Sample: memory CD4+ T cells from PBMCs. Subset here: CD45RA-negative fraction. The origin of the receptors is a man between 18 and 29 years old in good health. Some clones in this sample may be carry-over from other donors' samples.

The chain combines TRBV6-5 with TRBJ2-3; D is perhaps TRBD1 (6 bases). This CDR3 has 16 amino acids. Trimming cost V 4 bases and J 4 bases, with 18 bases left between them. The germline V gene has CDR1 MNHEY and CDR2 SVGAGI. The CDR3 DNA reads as TGTGCCAGCAGTTCTTCAGGGGCGCGGAGATCAGATACGCAGTATTTT. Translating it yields CASSSSGARRSDTQYF.

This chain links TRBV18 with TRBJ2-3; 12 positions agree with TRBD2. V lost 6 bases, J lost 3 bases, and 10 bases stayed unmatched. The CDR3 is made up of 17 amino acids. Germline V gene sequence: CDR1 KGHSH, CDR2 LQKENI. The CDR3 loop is CASSRGETSGRTDTQYF. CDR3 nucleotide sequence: TGTGCCAGCTCCCGGGGAGAGACTAGCGGGAGAACAGATACGCAGTATTTT.

The CDR3 is CASSYSGWGEQYF. The CDR3 bases are TGTGCCAGCAGTTACTCCGGCTGGGGCGAGCAGTACTTC. The chain carries TRBV6-6 and TRBJ2-7, with D hard to call. Between the trimmed V and J ends, which lost 0 bases and 6 bases, there was a span of 9 bases. The germline gives CDR1 MNHNY, CDR2 SVGAGI (reference sequence). The CDR3 totals 13 residues.

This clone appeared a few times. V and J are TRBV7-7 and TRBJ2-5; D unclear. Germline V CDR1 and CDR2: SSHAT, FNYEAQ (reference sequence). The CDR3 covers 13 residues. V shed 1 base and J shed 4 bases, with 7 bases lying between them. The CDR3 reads CASSLVGGETQYF. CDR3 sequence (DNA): TGTGCCAGCAGCTTAGTAGGCGGAGAGACCCAGTACTTC.

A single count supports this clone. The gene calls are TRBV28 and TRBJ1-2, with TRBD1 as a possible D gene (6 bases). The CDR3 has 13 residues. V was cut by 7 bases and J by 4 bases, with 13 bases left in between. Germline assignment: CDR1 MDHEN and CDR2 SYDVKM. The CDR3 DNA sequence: TGTGCCAGCACAAGGCCGGGGGCCTATGGCTACACCTTC. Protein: CASTRPGAYGYTF.

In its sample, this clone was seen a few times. CDR3 in DNA: TGTGCCAGCAGTTCGGCGGGACAGGGTAATGAAAAACTGTTTTTT. As protein: CASSSAGQGNEKLFF. This chain joins TRBV28 and TRBJ1-4; 9 positions match TRBD1. There are 15 residues in the CDR3. V shed 4 bases, J shed 4 bases, and the junction held 4 bases outside the gene matches. CDR1 is MDHEN and CDR2 is SYDVKM in the germline V gene. Variable domain in full (rest from reference TRBV28 and TRBJ1-4): DVKVTQSSRYLVKRTGEKVFLECVQDMDHENMFWYRQDPGLGLRLIYFSYDVKMKEKGDIPEGYSVSREKKERFSLILESASTNQTSMYLCASSSAGQGNEKLFFGSGTQLSVL.

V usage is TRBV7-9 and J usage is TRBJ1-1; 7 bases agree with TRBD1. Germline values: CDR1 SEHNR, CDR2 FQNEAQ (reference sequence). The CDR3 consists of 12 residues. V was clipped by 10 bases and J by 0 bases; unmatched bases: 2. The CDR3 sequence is CATGGMNTEAFF. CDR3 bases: TGTGCCACAGGGGGTATGAACACTGAAGCTTTCTTT.

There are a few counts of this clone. In DNA, the CDR3 is TGTGCCAGCAGCTTGCTAAGCGTAGGGCTCTCTGGAAACACCATATATTTT. It codes for CASSLLSVGLSGNTIYF. This chain connects TRBV7-2 to TRBJ1-3; D unresolved. The CDR3 runs 17 residues. Trimming took 3 bases from V and 0 from J, leaving 15 bases between them. CDR1 SGHTA and CDR2 FQGNSA come from the germline V gene. Supplemented by reference TRBV7-2 and TRBJ1-3, the full variable domain reads GAGVSQSPSNKVTEKGKDVELRCDPISGHTALYWYRQSLGQGLEFLIYFQGNSAPDKSGLPSDRFSAERTGGSVSTLTIQRTQQEDSAVYLCASSLLSVGLSGNTIYFGEGSWLTVV.

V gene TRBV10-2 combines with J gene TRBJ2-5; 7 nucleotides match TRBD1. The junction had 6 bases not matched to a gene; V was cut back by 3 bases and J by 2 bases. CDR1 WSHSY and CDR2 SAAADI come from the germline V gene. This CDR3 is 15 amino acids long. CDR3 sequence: CASSEIGTVQETQYF. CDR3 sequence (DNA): TGCGCCAGCAGTGAAATCGGGACAGTACAAGAGACCCAGTACTTC.

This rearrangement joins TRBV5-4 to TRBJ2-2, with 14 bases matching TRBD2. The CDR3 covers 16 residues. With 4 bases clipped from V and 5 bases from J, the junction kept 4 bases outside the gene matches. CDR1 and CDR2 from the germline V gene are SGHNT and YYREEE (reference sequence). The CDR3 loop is CASSSRLAGGTGELFF. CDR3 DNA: TGTGCCAGCAGCAGCAGACTAGCGGGAGGGACCGGGGAGCTGTTTTTT. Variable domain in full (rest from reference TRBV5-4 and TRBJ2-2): ETGVTQSPTHLIKTRGQQVTLRCSSQSGHNTVSWYQQALGQGPQFIFQYYREEENGRGNFPPRFSGLQFPNYSSELNVNALELDDSALYLCASSSRLAGGTGELFFGEGSRLTVL.

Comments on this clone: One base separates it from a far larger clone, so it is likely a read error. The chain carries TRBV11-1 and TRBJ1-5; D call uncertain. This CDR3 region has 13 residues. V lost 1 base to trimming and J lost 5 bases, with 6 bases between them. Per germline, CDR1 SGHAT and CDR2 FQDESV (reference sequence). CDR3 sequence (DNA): TGTGCCAGCAGCTTAGAGCGGGATCAGCCCCAGCATTTT. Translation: CASSLERDQPQHF.

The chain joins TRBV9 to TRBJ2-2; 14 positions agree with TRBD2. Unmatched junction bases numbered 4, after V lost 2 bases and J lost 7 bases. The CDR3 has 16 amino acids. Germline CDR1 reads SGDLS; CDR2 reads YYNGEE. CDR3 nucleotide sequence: TGTGCCAGCAGCGTTTCCGGGACTAGCGGGGGCGGGGAGCTGTTTTTT. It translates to CASSVSGTSGGGELFF. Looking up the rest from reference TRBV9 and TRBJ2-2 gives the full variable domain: DSGVTQTPKHLITATGQRVTLRCSPRSGDLSVYWYQQSLDQGLQFLIQYYNGEERAKGNILERFSAQQFPDLHSELNLSSLELGDSALYFCASSVSGTSGGGELFFGEGSRLTVL.

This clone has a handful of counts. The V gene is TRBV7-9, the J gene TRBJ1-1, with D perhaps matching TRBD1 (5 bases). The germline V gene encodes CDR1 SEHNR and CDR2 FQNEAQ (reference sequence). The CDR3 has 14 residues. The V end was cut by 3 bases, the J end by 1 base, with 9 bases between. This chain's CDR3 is CASSFGTENTEAFF. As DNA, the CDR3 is TGTGCCAGCAGCTTCGGGACCGAGAACACTGAAGCTTTCTTT. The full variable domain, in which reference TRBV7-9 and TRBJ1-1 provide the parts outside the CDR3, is DTGVSQNPRHKITKRGQNVTFRCDPISEHNRLYWYRQTLGQGPEFLTYFQNEAQLEKSRLLSDRFSAERPKGSFSTLEIQRTEQGDSAMYLCASSFGTENTEAFFGQGTRLTVV.

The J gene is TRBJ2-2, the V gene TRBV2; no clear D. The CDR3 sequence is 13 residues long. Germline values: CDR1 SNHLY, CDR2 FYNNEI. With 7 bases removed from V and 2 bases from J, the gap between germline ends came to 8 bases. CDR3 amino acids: CASNTRNTGELFF. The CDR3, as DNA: TGTGCCAGCAATACACGTAACACCGGGGAGCTGTTTTTT.

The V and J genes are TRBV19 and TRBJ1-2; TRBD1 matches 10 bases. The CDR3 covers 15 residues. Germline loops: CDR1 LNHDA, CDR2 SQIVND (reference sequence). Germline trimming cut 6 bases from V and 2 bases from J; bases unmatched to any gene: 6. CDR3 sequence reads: CASSPAGQGNYGYTF. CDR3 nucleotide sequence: TGTGCCAGTAGCCCCGCGGGACAGGGGAACTATGGCTACACCTTC.

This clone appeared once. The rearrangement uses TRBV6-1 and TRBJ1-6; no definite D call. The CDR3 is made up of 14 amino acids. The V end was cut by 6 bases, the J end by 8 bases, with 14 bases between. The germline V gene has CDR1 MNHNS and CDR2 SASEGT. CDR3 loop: CASRKQIGDSPLHF. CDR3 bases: TGTGCCAGCAGGAAACAGATTGGGGATTCACCCCTCCACTTT.

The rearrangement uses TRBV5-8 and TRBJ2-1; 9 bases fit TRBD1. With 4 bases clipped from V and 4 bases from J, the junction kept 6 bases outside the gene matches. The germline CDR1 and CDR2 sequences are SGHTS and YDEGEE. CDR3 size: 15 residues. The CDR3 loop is CASSHGTGRYNEQFF. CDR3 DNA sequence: TGTGCCAGCAGCCACGGGACAGGGAGATACAATGAGCAGTTCTTC.

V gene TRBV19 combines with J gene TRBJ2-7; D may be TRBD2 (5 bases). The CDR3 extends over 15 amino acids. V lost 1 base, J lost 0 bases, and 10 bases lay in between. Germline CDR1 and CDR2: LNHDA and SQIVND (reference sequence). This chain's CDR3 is CASSIVGESSYEQYF. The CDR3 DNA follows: TGTGCCAGTAGTATAGTGGGAGAAAGCTCCTACGAGCAGTACTTC.

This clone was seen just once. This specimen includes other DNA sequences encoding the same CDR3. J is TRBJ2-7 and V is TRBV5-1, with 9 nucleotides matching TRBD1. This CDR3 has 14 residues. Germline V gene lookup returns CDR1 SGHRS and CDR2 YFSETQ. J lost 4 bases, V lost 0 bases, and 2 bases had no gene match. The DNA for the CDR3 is TGCGCCAGCAGCTTGGGACAGGGGGGTTACGAGCAGTACTTC. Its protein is CASSLGQGGYEQYF.

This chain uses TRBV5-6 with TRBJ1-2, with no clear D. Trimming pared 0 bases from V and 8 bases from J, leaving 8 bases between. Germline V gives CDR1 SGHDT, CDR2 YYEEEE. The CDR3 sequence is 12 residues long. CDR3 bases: TGTGCCAGCAGCTTGGCAACCGCCGGCTACACCTTC. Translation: CASSLATAGYTF.

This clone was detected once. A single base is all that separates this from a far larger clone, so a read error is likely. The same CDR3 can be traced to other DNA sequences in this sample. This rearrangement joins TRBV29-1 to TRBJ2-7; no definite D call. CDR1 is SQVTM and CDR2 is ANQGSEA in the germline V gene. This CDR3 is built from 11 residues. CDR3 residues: CSATAPYEQYF. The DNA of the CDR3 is TGCAGTGCCACAGCGCCCTACGAGCAGTACTTC.

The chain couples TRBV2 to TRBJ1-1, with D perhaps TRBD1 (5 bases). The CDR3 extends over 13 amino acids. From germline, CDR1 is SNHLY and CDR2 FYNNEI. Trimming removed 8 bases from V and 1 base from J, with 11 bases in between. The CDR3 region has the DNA TGTGCCAGCCGGATAGGACAGAACACTGAAGCTTTCTTT. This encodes CASRIGQNTEAFF. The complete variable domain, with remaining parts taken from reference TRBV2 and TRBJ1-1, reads EPEVTQTPSHQVTQMGQEVILRCVPISNHLYFYWYRQILGQKVEFLVSFYNNEISEKSEIFDDQFSVERPDGSNFTLKIRSTKLEDSAMYFCASRIGQNTEAFFGQGTRLTVV.

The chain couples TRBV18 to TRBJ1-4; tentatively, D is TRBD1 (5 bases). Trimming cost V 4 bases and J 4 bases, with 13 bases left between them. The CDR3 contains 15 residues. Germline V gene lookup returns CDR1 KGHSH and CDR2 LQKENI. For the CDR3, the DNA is TGTGCCAGCTCACTTATAGGGGCGAATAATGAAAAACTGTTTTTT. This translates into CASSLIGANNEKLFF. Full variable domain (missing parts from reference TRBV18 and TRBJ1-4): NAGVMQNPRHLVRRRGQEARLRCSPMKGHSHVYWYRQLPEEGLKFMVYLQKENIIDESGMPKERFSAEFPKEGPSILRIQQVVRGDSAAYFCASSLIGANNEKLFFGSGTQLSVL.

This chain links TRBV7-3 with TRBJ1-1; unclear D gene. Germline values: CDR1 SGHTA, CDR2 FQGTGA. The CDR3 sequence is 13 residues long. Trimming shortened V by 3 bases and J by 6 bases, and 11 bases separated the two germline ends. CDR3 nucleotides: TGTGCCAGCAGCTTGCAGGTACGGTCTGAAGCTTTCTTT. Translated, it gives CASSLQVRSEAFF.

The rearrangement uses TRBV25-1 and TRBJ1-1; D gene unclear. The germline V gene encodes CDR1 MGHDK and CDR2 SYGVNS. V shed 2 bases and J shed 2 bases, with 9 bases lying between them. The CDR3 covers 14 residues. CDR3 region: CASSEGGLNTEAFF. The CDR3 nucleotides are TGTGCCAGCAGTGAAGGAGGGCTAAACACTGAAGCTTTCTTT.

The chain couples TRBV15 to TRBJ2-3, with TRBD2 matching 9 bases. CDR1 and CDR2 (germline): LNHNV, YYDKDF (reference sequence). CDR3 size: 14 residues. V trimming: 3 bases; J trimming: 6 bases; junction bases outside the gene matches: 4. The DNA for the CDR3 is TGTGCCACCAGCAGGGGACTAGCTGGGGATACGCAGTATTTT. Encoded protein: CATSRGLAGDTQYF.

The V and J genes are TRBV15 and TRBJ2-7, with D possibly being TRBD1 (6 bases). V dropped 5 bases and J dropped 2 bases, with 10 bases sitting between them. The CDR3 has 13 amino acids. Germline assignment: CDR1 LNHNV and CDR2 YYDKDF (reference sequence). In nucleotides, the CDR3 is TGTGCCACCAGCGGGGACATCACCTACGAGCAGTACTTC. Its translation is CATSGDITYEQYF.